This is a list of T cell receptor beta chains from one sample in a study of human T cells and chemical hapten exposure. TCRdb re-derived calls from the RACE reads in MiXCR, one entry per CDR3 protein. Of 340,000 or so distinct CDR3 sequences in the sample, around 7% are singletons; the top ten hold approximately 8%. The material sequenced was whole blood, taken in connection with sensitization to the hapten diphenylcyclopropenone (DPC). Receptor source: a young woman with alopecia areata. Some clones in this sample may be carry-over from other donors' samples. The CDR3 runs from the conserved cysteine through the conserved F or W. A D gene is named only where the DNA matches it firmly. Clone size, where shown, is once, few, many, or a class for clones that have expanded.

14	.	TRBV2	.	TRBJ1-5	TGTGCCAGCAGTGAAATGGGGGGGTATCAGCCCCAGCATTTT	CASSEMGGYQPQHF
17	.	TRBV18	.	TRBJ2-2	TGTGCCAGCTCATCCCTCGGGAGACTAGGGAACACCGGGGAGCTGTTTTTT	CASSSLGRLGNTGELFF
14	.	TRBV11-2	.	TRBJ1-1	TGTGCCAGCAGCTTAGGAGGGACGGTCACTGAAGCTTTCTTT	CASSLGGTVTEAFF
14	.	TRBV5-1	.	TRBJ2-3	TGCGCCAGCAGCTTTTTCAGGGGCGACGATACGCAGTATTTT	CASSFFRGDDTQYF
17	many	TRBV28	TRBD2	TRBJ2-3	TGTGCCAGCAGGTCACGAGCGGGGGGTCCTAGCACAGATACGCAGTATTTT	CASRSRAGGPSTDTQYF
13	many	TRBV5-1	TRBD1	TRBJ2-3	TGCGCCAGCAACGGACAGGGCACAGATACGCAGTATTTT	CASNGQGTDTQYF
11	.	TRBV7-3	.	TRBJ2-5	TGTGCCAGCACATGGGGGGAGACCCAGTACTTC	CASTWGETQYF
13	.	TRBV12-3/TRBV12-4	.	TRBJ1-4	TGTGCCAGCAGTTATGTTCAGGGGGAAAAACTGTTTTTT	CASSYVQGEKLFF
18	few	TRBV12-3/TRBV12-4	.	TRBJ1-1	TGTGCCAGCAGTCCCATTGGGGGCCGGGATTCGGGGAACACTGAAGCTTTCTTT	CASSPIGGRDSGNTEAFF
15	many	TRBV29-1	.	TRBJ1-1	TGCAGCGTTGAAGCCCCGGGCCGGGGCGGTACTGAAGCTTTCTTT	CSVEAPGRGGTEAFF
13	.	TRBV18	.	TRBJ1-1	TGTGCCAGCTCACCGGACCGGACGCTTGAAGCTTTCTTT	CASSPDRTLEAFF
14	few	TRBV6-1	.	TRBJ1-1	TGTGCCAGCAGTGGTGACAGGCTGAACACTGAAGCTTTCTTT	CASSGDRLNTEAFF
13	.	TRBV10-3	.	TRBJ1-1	TGTGCCATCAGTGCGGGCCGTGACACTGAAGCTTTCTTT	CAISAGRDTEAFF
14	few	TRBV10-3	.	TRBJ2-4	TGTGCCATCAGTCCACAGGGTGCCAAAAACATTCAGTACTTC	CAISPQGAKNIQYF
16	.	TRBV4-3	.	TRBJ1-6	TGCGCCAGCAGCCAAGATTTCGGGGGGCTGAAATCACCCCTCCACTTT	CASSQDFGGLKSPLHF
13	few	TRBV6-5	.	TRBJ2-5	TGTGCCAGCAGTTTTCCGGGGGCGGAGACCCAGTACTTC	CASSFPGAETQYF
17	.	TRBV6-5	.	TRBJ2-6	TGTGCCAGCAGCCGTGCGGACAGCCTCTCTGGGGCCAACGTCCTGACTTTC	CASSRADSLSGANVLTF
12	.	TRBV28	.	TRBJ1-2	TGTGCCAGCAGTCCACGGGCCAGAGGCTACACCTTC	CASSPRARGYTF
17	few	TRBV14	.	TRBJ2-4	TGTGCCAGCAGCCAAGACGATCCGACCGGGACGAAAAACATTCAGTACTTC	CASSQDDPTGTKNIQYF
14	many	TRBV20-1	TRBD2	TRBJ2-1	TGCAGTGCTAGAGGACTAGCGGGGGATTGGGAGCAGTTCTTC	CSARGLAGDWEQFF
16	few	TRBV5-4	TRBD1	TRBJ2-5	TGTGCCAGCAGCTTGGCCCGGGACAGGGTACACGAGACCCAGTACTTC	CASSLARDRVHETQYF
19	few	TRBV6-2/TRBV6-3	.	TRBJ2-3	TGTGCCAGCAGTTACTCCGCCGAGGGGGGGCTACCTAGCACAGATACGCAGTATTTT	CASSYSAEGGLPSTDTQYF
13	.	TRBV29-1	.	TRBJ1-2	TGCAGCGTTGCCGGCAGGGGAATATATGGCTACACCTTC	CSVAGRGIYGYTF
13	few	TRBV7-9	.	TRBJ2-1	TGTGCCAGCAGCTCCGGGAACCACAATGAGCAGTTCTTC	CASSSGNHNEQFF
14	few	TRBV6-5	.	TRBJ1-1	TGTGCCAGCAGTTACACGGGGGGACGAGACGGAGCTTTCTTT	CASSYTGGRDGAFF
15	few	TRBV25-1	TRBD1	TRBJ2-7	TGTGCCAGCAGTGGGATGAGGACAGGGGAAGACGAGCAGTACTTC	CASSGMRTGEDEQYF
19	.	TRBV13	.	TRBJ2-3	TGTGCCAGCAGCTCAAGCCCCAGGACCCAGCTGGGGTTGACAGATACGCAGTATTTT	CASSSSPRTQLGLTDTQYF
13	many	TRBV2	.	TRBJ2-7	TGTGCCAGCAGCCCGGATTTCGGCTACGAGCAGTACTTC	CASSPDFGYEQYF
15	many	TRBV5-1	.	TRBJ1-5	TGCGCCAGCAGCTTGGCGGGGCAGGGAGGCCAGCCCCAGCATTTT	CASSLAGQGGQPQHF
16	few	TRBV5-1	.	TRBJ2-3	TGCGCCAGCAGCTTGGCCGCTGGCATGCGTCGAGATACGCAGTATTTT	CASSLAAGMRRDTQYF
17	many	TRBV29-1	.	TRBJ2-2	TGCAGCGTTGCGGGTAGCGCGGACTTCGCGAACACCGGGGAGCTGTTTTTT	CSVAGSADFANTGELFF
15	.	TRBV5-1	TRBD2	TRBJ2-3	TGCGCCAGCAGGGAGAGCGGGGGCCGCACAGATACGCAGTATTTT	CASRESGGRTDTQYF
17	.	TRBV6-5	.	TRBJ2-7	TGTGCCAGCAGTTACTCGAATCAAGGGGGGCTCCCCATGGAGCAGTACTTC	CASSYSNQGGLPMEQYF
14	few	TRBV3-1	.	TRBJ2-5	TGTGCCAGCAGCCATACCGGGAGCCAAGAGACCCAGTACTTC	CASSHTGSQETQYF
13	few	TRBV4-3	.	TRBJ1-4	TGCGCCAGCAGCCAAGGGCATAATGAAAAACTGTTTTTT	CASSQGHNEKLFF
13	.	TRBV7-3	.	TRBJ1-1	TGTGCCAGCAGCTTGGTCGGGTTCTCTGAAGCTTTCTTT	CASSLVGFSEAFF
11	many	TRBV12-3/TRBV12-4	.	TRBJ1-2	TGTGCCAGCAGTTTGGGTTTCGGCTACACCTTC	CASSLGFGYTF
15	few	TRBV9	.	TRBJ2-1	TGTGCCAGCAGCGTAGCGGTGAGCTCCTACAATGAGCAGTTCTTC	CASSVAVSSYNEQFF
15	many	TRBV4-2	TRBD2	TRBJ2-1	TGTGCCAGCAGCCATGAAGCGGGGGCTTACAATGAGCAGTTCTTC	CASSHEAGAYNEQFF
13	many	TRBV10-3	.	TRBJ2-7	TGTGCCATCAAAGGCTATAACTACGTCGAGCAGTACTTC	CAIKGYNYVEQYF